This is a list of T cell receptor beta chains from one sample in a study of blood T cell repertoires in COVID-19. Method: immunoSEQ multiplex PCR; TCRdb's copy keeps in-frame clones and lacks some. Of some 210,000 clones listed, roughly four fifths are singletons. Input material: PBMCs or T cells enriched from blood (not recorded which). The receptors originated from a man between 40 and 49 years old who had recovered from COVID-19. Each CDR3 is given with its conserved first and last residue. The D gene is left open where the match is weak. Clone size is stated in some rows and not others, as once, few, many or a class when expanded.

TRBD1	TRBV6-5	-	TRBJ1-2	CASSYSAGQGARGYTF	TGTGCCAGCAGTTACTCTGCGGGACAGGGGGCGAGAGGCTACACCTTC
TRBD1	TRBV4-1	-	TRBJ2-3	CASSHYGTGPDTQYF	TGCGCCAGCAGCCATTATGGGACAGGGCCAGATACGCAGTATTTT
-	TRBV6-2/TRBV6-3	-	TRBJ2-3	CASSYSRDLRAGASTDTQYF	TGTGCCAGCAGTTACTCGAGGGACCTTAGAGCGGGCGCTAGCACAGATACGCAGTATTTT
-	TRBV5-1	-	TRBJ1-2	CASSSPGVWGGYTF	TGCGCCAGCAGCTCCCCCGGGGTCTGGGGTGGCTACACCTTC
-	TRBV11-2	-	TRBJ1-1	CASSLRLGGNTEAFF	TGTGCCAGCAGTCTACGGTTAGGAGGGAACACTGAAGCTTTCTTT
TRBD1	TRBV30	-	TRBJ2-1	CAWSVGQVNEQFF	TGTGCCTGGAGTGTAGGACAGGTCAATGAGCAGTTCTTC
-	TRBV5-6	-	TRBJ2-1	CASSNSARPYNEQFF	TGTGCCAGCAGCAACTCAGCTAGGCCTTACAATGAGCAGTTCTTC
TRBD1	TRBV30	-	TRBJ1-1	CAWDRQGGEAFF	TGTGCCTGGGACCGACAGGGAGGAGAAGCTTTCTTT
-	TRBV19	-	TRBJ2-1	CASSISSAGEQFF	TGTGCCAGTAGTATCTCCAGTGCAGGTGAGCAGTTCTTC
TRBD2	TRBV24-1	-	TRBJ2-1	CATSDPRTSGSRPSFF	TGTGCCACCAGTGATCCCCGGACTAGCGGGAGCCGCCCCTCGTTCTTC
-	TRBV5-6	-	TRBJ2-1	CASSFGRYNEQFF	TGTGCCAGCAGCTTCGGGAGATACAATGAGCAGTTCTTC
-	TRBV11-2	once	TRBJ2-5	CAGEGVVETQYF	TGTGCCGGCGAGGGGGTTGTAGAGACCCAGTACTTC
-	TRBV28	once	TRBJ2-5	CASGGTAGVTQYF	TGTGCCAGCGGGGGGACGGCCGGGGTAACCCAGTACTTC
TRBD1	TRBV11-2	-	TRBJ2-7	CASSLPPTGIYEQYF	TGTGCCAGCAGCTTACCCCCGACAGGGATATACGAGCAGTACTTC
-	TRBV10-1	few	TRBJ1-2	CASRRPPGQIYTF	TGCGCCAGCCGGAGACCCCCCGGACAGATCTACACCTTC
TRBD2	TRBV2	many	TRBJ2-5	CASSEGLAGDQETQYF	TGTGCCAGCAGTGAGGGACTAGCGGGGGACCAAGAGACCCAGTACTTC
TRBD1	TRBV9	-	TRBJ1-2	CASSQQPTGDPYGYTF	TGTGCCAGCAGCCAACAGCCGACAGGGGACCCCTATGGCTACACCTTC
-	TRBV21-1	-	TRBJ2-7	CASSKALVGEGLSPKQYF	TGTGCCAGCAGCAAAGCGCTTGTGGGGGAGGGCCTTTCCCCCAAGCAGTACTTC
-	TRBV12-3/TRBV12-4	-	TRBJ2-2	CASTLYLTGELFF	TGTGCCAGCACCCTATACCTCACCGGGGAGCTGTTTTTT
TRBD1	TRBV19	once	TRBJ1-2	CASSRGQDSSYGYTF	TGTGCCAGTAGTCGGGGACAGGACTCAAGCTATGGCTACACCTTC
-	TRBV9	once	TRBJ2-1	CASSPRGGGGWNEQFF	TGTGCCAGCAGCCCTCGTGGGGGCGGGGGTTGGAATGAGCAGTTCTTC
TRBD1	TRBV27	-	TRBJ1-4	CASSLLSGTGFEKLFF	TGTGCCAGCAGTCTGCTATCCGGGACAGGTTTTGAAAAACTGTTTTTT
-	TRBV3-1/TRBV3-2	-	TRBJ2-1	CASSQAGWNEQFF	TGTGCCAGCAGCCAGGCAGGGTGGAATGAGCAGTTCTTC
-	TRBV18	-	TRBJ1-1	CASSPPGFRLNTEAFF	TGTGCCAGCTCACCACCCGGGTTCCGATTGAACACTGAAGCTTTCTTT
-	TRBV9	-	TRBJ2-1	CASSPNSGFYNEQFF	TGTGCCAGCAGCCCCAATAGCGGATTCTACAATGAGCAGTTCTTC
TRBD2	TRBV5-1	-	TRBJ2-2	CASSLIAGGPSTGELFF	TGCGCCAGCAGCTTGATAGCGGGGGGACCGTCAACCGGGGAGCTGTTTTTT
-	TRBV3-1/TRBV3-2	once	TRBJ2-2	CASSLANIGVRNTGELFF	TGTGCCAGCAGCCTTGCCAACATAGGGGTAAGGAACACCGGGGAGCTGTTTTTT
-	TRBV6-1	-	TRBJ2-1	CASSEVDGDNEQFF	TGTGCCAGCAGTGAGGTCGACGGAGACAATGAGCAGTTCTTC
-	TRBV15	-	TRBJ1-3	CATSRDPFRNTIYF	TGTGCCACCAGCAGAGACCCCTTTCGAAACACCATATATTTT
TRBD1	TRBV5-5	-	TRBJ1-6	CASSYRGYNSPLHF	TGTGCCAGCAGCTACAGGGGGTATAATTCACCCCTCCACTTT
-	TRBV3-1/TRBV3-2	-	TRBJ1-5	CASSQGGPEDQPQHF	TGTGCCAGCAGCCAGGGGGGGCCCGAGGATCAGCCCCAGCATTTT
TRBD2	TRBV10-3	-	TRBJ2-7	CAISGGGTYEQYF	TGTGCCATCAGTGGGGGAGGGACCTACGAGCAGTACTTC